This paragraph covers one TCR beta chain sequence. No antigen is known for it. One base away there is no much larger clone; base qualities are not given. Immediately after resection, surgical brain or tumor specimens were cryofrozen in liquid nitrogen, and peripheral blood cells were collected at the same time. The CDR3 starts with the cysteine, ends with the phenylalanine, and has 18 residues. Only the CDR3 part of the read is kept: 54 bases, read in frame from the first base. V loses 1 base of germline sequence and J loses 0 bases, and the interval between the two ends is 16 bases. CDR1 and CDR2 are read off the germline V gene as LGHNA and YNFKEQ. TCR alpha and beta CDR3 regions were amplified with the iRepertoire nested amplicon-rescue multiplex PCR (arm-PCR) platform from RNA. For one-step reverse transcription and amplification, about 85-450 ng of tissue mRNA or PBMC total RNA was used as input. Following bead purification, Illumina adapters were added by a secondary multiplex PCR, and the libraries were gel-purified between 200 and 400 bp. Demultiplexing relied on internal 6-nucleotide barcodes carried by the libraries. Sequencing of libraries was performed on an Illumina MiSeq with 2x220 or 2x250 nucleotide paired-end reads. On the authors' methods: Paired reads were merged using FLASH 1.2.11 and were aligned to the GRCh37 human genome using BWA-MEM, after which TRA and TRB reads were extracted. V and J assignment used an IMGT-derived reference of cassette sequences and CDR3 motifs that included pseudogenes. Reads were translated in three frames, and productive CDR3s were defined by a C…FGXG motif without stop codons. Unique combinations of V-J cassette pair and CDR3 amino acid sequence were defined as clonotypes. Filtering of reads was based on Hamming distance, with the threshold set by the sequence error rate of each sample in mapped regions. The raw public data were reprocessed by TCRdb itself: fastp quality trimming at Q25, MiXCR clonotype calling, in-frame beta chains only. A single entry per CDR3 protein holds the most common genes and DNA from its merged rows. The V and J calls reflect TCRdb's pipeline rather than the authors' work. A total of 300,000 to 450,000 distinct CDR3 sequences appear in this sample, 41% of them only once. 12% of the sample rests with the top ten.

This record comes from a study of glioma-infiltrating T cells (TCRdb year 2016). Background on the whole study: Low-grade gliomas were represented by WHO grade II oligodendrogliomas or astrocytomas, and glioblastomas were represented by WHO grade IV tumors that were sampled at initial rather than recurrent diagnosis. Glioma patients received dexamethasone for six or fewer days before surgery. Blood libraries targeted about 4- to 10-fold sequencing coverage of about a million peripheral T cells. Sequencing of TCR alpha- and beta-chain repertoires was performed on glioma tissue, on non-neoplastic brain tissue, and on matched peripheral blood mononuclear cells. To gauge divergence between tissue and blood T-cell populations, every tissue-infiltrating repertoire was compared against the peripheral blood repertoire from the same patient. The paired cohort comprised three low-grade glioma patients, 7 or 8 primary glioblastoma patients and three non-glioma patients contributing non-neoplastic brain tissue.

General study outcomes and caveats: Only a very small number of CDR3 sequences turned up in both tissue and blood, a result put down to high CDR3 diversity combined with limited sampling. In non-neoplastic patients, VJ-independent divergence between tissue and blood fell below expectation, whereas in all gliomas, and especially in low-grade gliomas, the divergence rose above expectation. A signature set of shared blood CDR3 motifs marked patients with low tissue-blood divergence and was depleted in highly divergent patients. Group comparisons were based on small numbers of patients: three non-neoplastic, three low-grade glioma and several glioblastoma patients.

The V and J segments used are TRBV4-2 and TRBJ1-3; TRBD1 is a weak D gene call, 5 bases matching. The sequence was obtained from a human donor with low-grade glioma or glioblastoma, undergoing nonglioma brain surgery, or in good health (not recorded which). Sequenced input: glioma tissue, nonneoplastic brain tissue, or PBMCs (not recorded which). CDR3 loop: CASSQVWVAGPSGNTIYF. The nucleotide sequence is given as TGTGCCAGCAGCCAAGTATGGGTCGCGGGGCCCTCTGGAAACACCATATATTTT.